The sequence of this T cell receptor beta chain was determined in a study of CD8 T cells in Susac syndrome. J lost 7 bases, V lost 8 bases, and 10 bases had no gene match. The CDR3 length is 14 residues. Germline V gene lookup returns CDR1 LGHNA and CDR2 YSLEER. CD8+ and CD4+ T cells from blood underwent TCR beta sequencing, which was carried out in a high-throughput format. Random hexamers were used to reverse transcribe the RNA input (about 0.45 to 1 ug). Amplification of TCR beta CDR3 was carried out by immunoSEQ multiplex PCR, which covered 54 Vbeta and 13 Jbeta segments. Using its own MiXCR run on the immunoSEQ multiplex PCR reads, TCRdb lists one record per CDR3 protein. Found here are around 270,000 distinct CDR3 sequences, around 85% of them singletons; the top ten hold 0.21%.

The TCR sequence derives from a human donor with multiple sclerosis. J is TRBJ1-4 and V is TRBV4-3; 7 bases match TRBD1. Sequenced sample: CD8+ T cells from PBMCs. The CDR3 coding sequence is TGCGCCAGCGCAGGGGGACTCAAACGTGAAAAACTGTTTTTT. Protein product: CASAGGLKREKLFF.